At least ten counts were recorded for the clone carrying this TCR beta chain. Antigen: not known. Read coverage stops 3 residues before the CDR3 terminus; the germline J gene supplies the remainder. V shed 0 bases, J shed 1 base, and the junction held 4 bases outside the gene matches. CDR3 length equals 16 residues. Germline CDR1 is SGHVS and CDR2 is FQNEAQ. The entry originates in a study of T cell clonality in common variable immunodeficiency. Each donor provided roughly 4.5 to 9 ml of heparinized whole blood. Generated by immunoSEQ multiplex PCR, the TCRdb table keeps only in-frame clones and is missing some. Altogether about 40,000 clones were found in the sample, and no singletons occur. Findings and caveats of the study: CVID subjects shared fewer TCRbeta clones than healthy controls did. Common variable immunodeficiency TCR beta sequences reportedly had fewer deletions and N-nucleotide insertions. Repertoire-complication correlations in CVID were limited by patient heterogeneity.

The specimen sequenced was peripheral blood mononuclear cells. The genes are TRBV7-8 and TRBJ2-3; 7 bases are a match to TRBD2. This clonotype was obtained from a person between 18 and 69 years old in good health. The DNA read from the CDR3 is TGTGCCAGCAGCTTAGCCCCTGCGGGGGGCACAGATACG. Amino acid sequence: CASSLAPAGGTDT. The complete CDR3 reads CASSLAPAGGTDTQYF.